The clone carrying this TCR beta chain has a handful of counts. This sample stems from a study of T-cell reconstitution after alpha-beta-depleted transplantation in children. The CDR3 has 13 amino acids. V gave up 5 bases and J gave up 5 bases, with 12 bases separating them. Preparation of the TCRbeta library used unique molecular identifiers. A single record per CDR3 protein comes from TCRdb applying MiXCR to the PCR reads. Among hundreds of thousands of distinct CDR3 sequences, roughly 15% were seen once, and the ten largest hold around 0.96%. The source of this sequence is a human donor who donated a stem cell graft to a child with acute myeloid leukemia. The rearrangement links TRBV12-3 or TRBV12-4 to TRBJ2-5; D is unclear. The specimen comprised PBMCs from the stem cell graft donor, sampled from the stem cell graft. CDR3 sequence: CASSGQAGETQYF. The CDR3 coding sequence is TGTGCCAGCAGTGGCCAGGCTGGGGAGACCCAGTACTTC.